Included here is one TCR beta chain sequence, with context. Libraries were prepared by immunoSEQ multiplex PCR; TCRdb keeps only in-frame clonotypes and omits some of them. The table includes roughly 42,000 clones, 80% to 90% detected once. V was shortened by 0 bases and J by 2 bases, with 14 bases between the two germline ends. The CDR3 contains 17 residues. Germline V gene sequence: CDR1 SGHVS, CDR2 FQNEAQ. These data belong to a study of blood T cell repertoires in COVID-19. At the level of the study: Material from acute and convalescent COVID-19 was sourced from the United States, Italy and Spain.

The sequencing input was peripheral blood. The chain uses TRBV7-8 and TRBJ2-1; weak D call: TRBD2 (5 bases). The TCR sequence derives from a woman in her 70s in a cohort sampled during active COVID-19. CDR3 protein: CASSLAIGVSTYNEQFF. CDR3 nucleotides: TGTGCCAGCAGCTTAGCGATCGGGGTCTCGACCTACAATGAGCAGTTCTTC. The variable domain in full, completed from reference TRBV7-8 and TRBJ2-1, reads GAGVSQSPRYKVAKRGQDVALRCDPISGHVSLFWYQQALGQGPEFLTYFQNEAQLDKSGLPSDRFFAERPEGSVSTLKIQRTQQEDSAVYLCASSLAIGVSTYNEQFFGPGTRLTVL.